Listed here is a single T cell receptor (beta chain). These data originate in a study of OX40 agonist ivuxolimab in advanced cancers. Study in general: The mean age was approximately 60 years, ranging from roughly 23 to 79, with more than 70% of participants male.

Data came from immunoSEQ multiplex PCR; TCRdb stores just in-frame clones and leaves some out. The data show just under 85,000 clones, with less than 85% seen just once and more than 0.75% held by the top ten. Germline-derived CDR1 and CDR2 are SGDLS and YYNGEE. Trimming cost V 3 bases and J 0 bases; bases outside gene matches: 5. This CDR3 is built from 15 residues. No patient had autoimmune disease or received systemic immunosuppression. This receptor was obtained from an adult with an advanced solid tumor such as melanoma, head and neck, liver or kidney cancer. The rearrangement links TRBV9 to TRBJ2-5, with TRBD2 matching over 7 bases. This material consisted of CD4+ or CD8+ T cells sorted from blood, taken in a trial of the OX40 agonist ivuxolimab. This chain's CDR3 is CASSALGGYQETQYF. In DNA, the CDR3 is TGTGCCAGCAGCGCTCTGGGGGGGTACCAAGAGACCCAGTACTTC.